The source of this T cell receptor (beta chain) is a study of cytomegalovirus exposure and HLA in healthy donors. Germline V lookup: CDR1 MNHNS, CDR2 SASEGT. This CDR3 has 12 residues. With 4 bases removed from V and 5 bases from J, the gap between germline ends came to 7 bases. Primers: 60 Vbeta forward and 13 Jbeta reverse. Profiled with immunoSEQ multiplex PCR; TCRdb holds only in-frame clones, not every one. The sample has about 160,000 clones; 60% to 80% are singletons. The sequencing input was PBMCs. The receptor was isolated from a male donor in good health and CMV-seronegative. This chain joins TRBV6-1 and TRBJ2-3, with D unclear. In DNA, the CDR3 is TGTGCCAGCAGTGCGACGGGAGATACGCAGTATTTT. Its protein is CASSATGDTQYF.